Included here is one T cell receptor beta chain sequence, with context. Its recognized antigen is unknown. The input lacks base qualities; no much larger clone sits a single base away. The sample comes from a study of control samples from healthy donors and cancer patients (dated by TCRdb to 2019 to 2021). Receptors were amplified or captured by the immunoSEQ multiplex PCR assay. TCRdb carries this immuneACCESS record with in-frame sequences only. Its versions omit some clonotypes, under half of them owing to an unresolved V gene in the studies checked, with the rest unexplained. The sample table shows fewer than 200,000 clones, and about 87% are seen once. Around 11% of the sample comes from the top ten. This TCR derives from a man aged 25-45 years in good health. Sequencing was done on a sample of blood.

The CDR3 sequence is CASSGDRGQAFF. The nucleotide sequence reads as follows: TGTGCCAGCAGTGGAGACAGGGGGCAGGCTTTCTTT. The sequence is built from TRBV2 and TRBJ1-1; TRBD1 matches 10 bases in the middle. Sequences SNHLY (CDR1) and FYNNEI (CDR2) are obtained from the germline V gene. Trimming leaves V shorter by 4 bases and J shorter by 11 bases, with the junction holding 4 bases beyond the gene matches. Inclusive of the bounding cysteine and phenylalanine, the CDR3 is 12 residues long. CDR3 DNA is the only sequence kept; it has 36 bases, read in frame from the first base.